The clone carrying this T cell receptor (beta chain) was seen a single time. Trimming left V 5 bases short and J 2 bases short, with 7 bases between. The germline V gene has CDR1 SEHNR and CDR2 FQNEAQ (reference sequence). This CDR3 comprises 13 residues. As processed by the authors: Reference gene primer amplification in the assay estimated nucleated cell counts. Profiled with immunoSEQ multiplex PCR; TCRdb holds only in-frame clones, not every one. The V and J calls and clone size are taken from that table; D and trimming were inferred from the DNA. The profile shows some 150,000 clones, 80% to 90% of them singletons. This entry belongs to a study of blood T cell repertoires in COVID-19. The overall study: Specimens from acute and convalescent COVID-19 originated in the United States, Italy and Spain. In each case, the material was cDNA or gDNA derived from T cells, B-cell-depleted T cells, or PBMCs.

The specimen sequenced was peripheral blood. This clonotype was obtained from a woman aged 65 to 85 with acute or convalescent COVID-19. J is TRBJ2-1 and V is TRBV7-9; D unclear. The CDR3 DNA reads TGTGCCAGCAGCCCTACAGCCTACAATGAGCAGTTCTTC. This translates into CASSPTAYNEQFF.